Below are 8 T cell receptor beta chains sequenced from a single sample in a study of response to subunit inactivated influenza vaccine. TCRdb used MiXCR to reprocess the RT-PCR reads, holding one entry per CDR3 protein. Found here are 430,000 or so distinct CDR3 sequences, roughly 9.7% of them singletons; the top ten hold about 12%. The sequences come from PBMCs from blood, collected roughly 45 days after vaccination. The receptors originated from a man in his fifties or sixties who received an inactivated influenza vaccine.

This sequence joins TRBV2 and TRBJ2-1; 10 nucleotides match TRBD1. This CDR3 region has 15 residues. Trimming cost V 6 bases and J 7 bases; bases outside gene matches: 9. CDR1 and CDR2 from the germline V gene are SNHLY and FYNNEI. The CDR3 nucleotides are TGTGCCAGCAGAACCGGGACAGGGGCGTTAAATGAGCAGTTCTTC. It codes for CASRTGTGALNEQFF.

This clonotype was seen a few times. The chain combines TRBV12-3 or TRBV12-4 with TRBJ2-2; TRBD2 matches 11 bases. The CDR3 length is 15 residues. V lost 8 bases and J lost 5; bases outside the gene matches: 7. In nucleotides, the CDR3 is TGTGCCAGCGAGGTAGCGGGGGGGAATACCGGGGAGCTGTTTTTT. Protein product: CASEVAGGNTGELFF.

Many counts were recorded for this clonotype. CDR3 residues: CAVADIPIDTQYF. CDR3 bases: TGTGCCGTCGCGGATATCCCCATAGATACGCAGTATTTT. V usage is TRBV10-3 and J usage is TRBJ2-3; D is uncertain. Germline CDR1 ENHRY, CDR2 SYGVKD. V lost 11 bases, J lost 5 bases, and 17 bases lay in between. The CDR3 runs 13 residues.

This clonotype was seen only a few times. The rearrangement links TRBV10-1 to TRBJ2-3, with D possibly matching TRBD2 (6 bases). Per the germline V gene, CDR1 is WNHNN and CDR2 is SYGVQD (reference sequence). The V gene lost 2 bases and the J gene lost 4 bases, with 10 bases spanning the gap. The CDR3 consists of 14 residues. The chain's CDR3 is CASSEPGGADTQYF. CDR3 bases: TGCGCCAGCAGTGAGCCCGGGGGAGCAGATACGCAGTATTTT.

The table lists this clonotype with many counts. V gene TRBV11-3 combines with J gene TRBJ2-1; D is undetermined. The germline gives CDR1 SGHNT, CDR2 YENEEA. This CDR3 contains 12 residues. With 3 bases removed from V and 9 bases from J, the gap between germline ends came to 9 bases. The CDR3 protein is CASSLDLIEQFF. The CDR3, as DNA: TGTGCCAGCAGCTTGGATCTAATTGAGCAGTTCTTC.

This clonotype came up a few times. The gene calls are TRBV20-1 and TRBJ1-5, with unresolved D. CDR3 length: 13 amino acids. CDR1 is DFQATT, CDR2 SNEGSKA, per germline (reference sequence). V was clipped by 0 bases and J by 4 bases, with 7 bases between them. The CDR3 nucleotides read TGCAGTGCTAGAGACAGGAAAAATCAGCCCCAGCATTTT. Its translation: CSARDRKNQPQHF.

This clonotype appeared many times. V usage is TRBV7-6 and J usage is TRBJ2-7; D could derive from TRBD1 or TRBD2 (5 bases each). V shed 4 bases and J shed 2 bases, with 18 bases lying between them. The V gene's germline CDR1 is SGHVS and CDR2 FNYEAQ. The CDR3 spans 16 residues. The CDR3 region is CASSSRTGTPTYEQYF. The CDR3 bases are TGTGCCAGCAGCTCCCGGACCGGGACCCCGACCTACGAGCAGTACTTC.

This clonotype was found many times. The gene calls are TRBV6-1 and TRBJ2-1; TRBD2 aligns across 11 bases. Germline CDR1 MNHNS, CDR2 SASEGT. The CDR3 length is 16 residues. J lost 3 bases, V lost 6 bases, and 7 bases had no gene match. The CDR3 reads CASRETSGSLYNEQFF. DNA for the CDR3: TGTGCCAGCAGAGAAACTAGCGGGAGCCTCTACAATGAGCAGTTCTTC.